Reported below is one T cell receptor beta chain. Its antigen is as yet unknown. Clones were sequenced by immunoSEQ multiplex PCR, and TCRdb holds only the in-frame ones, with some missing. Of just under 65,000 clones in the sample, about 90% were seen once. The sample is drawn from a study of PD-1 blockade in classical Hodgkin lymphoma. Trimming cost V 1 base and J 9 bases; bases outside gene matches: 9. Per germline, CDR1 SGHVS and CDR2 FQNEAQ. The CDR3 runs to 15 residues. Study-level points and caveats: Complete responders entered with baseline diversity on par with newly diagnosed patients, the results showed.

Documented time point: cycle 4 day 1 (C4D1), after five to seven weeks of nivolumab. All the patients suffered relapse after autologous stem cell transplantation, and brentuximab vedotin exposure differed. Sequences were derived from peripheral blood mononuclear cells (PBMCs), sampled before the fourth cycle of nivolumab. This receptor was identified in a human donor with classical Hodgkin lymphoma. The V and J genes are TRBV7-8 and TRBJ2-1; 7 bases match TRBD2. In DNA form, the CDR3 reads TGTGCCAGCAGCTTAGAGGGTGCGGGGGATGGTGAGCAGTTCTTC. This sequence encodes CASSLEGAGDGEQFF. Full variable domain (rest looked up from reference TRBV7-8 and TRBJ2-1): GAGVSQSPRYKVAKRGQDVALRCDPISGHVSLFWYQQALGQGPEFLTYFQNEAQLDKSGLPSDRFFAERPEGSVSTLKIQRTQQEDSAVYLCASSLEGAGDGEQFFGPGTRLTVL.